This TCR beta chain was documented in a study of T-cell memory formation after mild COVID-19. Study findings and constraints: Contracting CD4+ clones were located mainly in CM and EM, and CD8+ clones in EMRA. A subset of responding clones appeared in pre-infection memory, suggesting cross-reactive memory joined.

This clonotype appeared a few times. The antigen is not known. TCRdb redid the calling of the 5' RACE reads with MiXCR, one entry per CDR3 protein. Of 200,000 to 250,000 distinct CDR3 sequences listed, 9.5% were seen once; the top ten hold roughly 4%. Germline loops: CDR1 MNHEY, CDR2 SVGAGI. This CDR3 has 15 residues. Unmatched junction bases numbered 4, after V lost 4 bases and J lost 3 bases. This TCR came from a man aged 18-30 years who had mild COVID-19 (a few samples of this study predate the infection). Cell type and time point are not known. Sequencing input: PBMCs or a T cell subset sorted from them (not recorded which). This chain uses TRBV6-5 with TRBJ1-5; 9 bases match TRBD1. CDR3 amino acids: CASSSQGAINQPQHF. Here the CDR3 DNA reads TGTGCCAGCAGTTCACAGGGGGCGATCAATCAGCCCCAGCATTTT.